These 26 T cell receptor beta chains originate from one sample sequenced in a study of post-analysis software for immune sequencing data. Unique molecular identifiers were built into the TCR beta cDNA libraries. TCRdb ran MiXCR on the PCR reads and lists one entry per CDR3 protein. The repertoire includes around 710,000 distinct CDR3 sequences, 40% to 55% of them detected once, and 4% to 5% sits in the top ten. The antigens for these receptors are not known. Findings of the study overall: In patients, TRBV5-6, TRBV5-1 and TRBV20-1 belonged to roughly 5 TRBV segments found more frequently than in controls.

Sequenced input: blood. The receptor source for this set is a girl aged 10 to 17 with multiple sclerosis.

The sample holds many counts of this clonotype. The chain carries TRBV20-1 and TRBJ1-2; D gene uncertain. Germline CDR1 reads DFQATT; CDR2 reads SNEGSKA (reference sequence). Trimming took 1 base from V and 6 from J, leaving 12 bases between them. The CDR3 has 13 residues. The DNA for the CDR3 is TGCAGTGCTAGAGTCCCGGGATCGAATGGCTACACCTTC. Translated: CSARVPGSNGYTF.

The gene calls are TRBV27 and TRBJ2-7, with 13 bases matching TRBD2. V lost 7 bases and J lost 6; bases outside the gene matches: 15. Germline assignment: CDR1 MNHEY and CDR2 SMNVEV (reference sequence). CDR3 length: 17 amino acids. The CDR3 nucleotides read TGTGCCAGCACCCGGACTAGCGGGAGTTCTATTTCGGGCGAGCAGTACTTC. Encoded protein: CASTRTSGSSISGEQYF.

This clonotype occurred once. This chain links TRBV12-3 or TRBV12-4 with TRBJ2-3; D is uncertain. The V end was cut by 7 bases, the J end by 4 bases, with 9 bases between. The CDR3 spans 12 residues. CDR3 bases: TGTGCCAGCACCCAAGGTTCAGATACGCAGTATTTT. This encodes CASTQGSDTQYF.

The rearrangement joins TRBV10-3 to TRBJ2-7, with 7 bases that match TRBD2. The CDR3 totals 15 residues. Germline V gives CDR1 ENHRY, CDR2 SYGVKD. The junction had 7 bases not matched to a gene; V was cut back by 5 bases and J by 0 bases. CDR3 residues: CAISSGASGSYEQYF. The CDR3 DNA reads as TGTGCCATCAGTTCCGGGGCTAGCGGCTCCTACGAGCAGTACTTC.

This clonotype occurred a few times. The chain is built from TRBV27 and TRBJ2-5, with D perhaps assigned TRBD1 or TRBD2 (5 bases each). CDR1 and CDR2 (germline): MNHEY, SMNVEV (reference sequence). The CDR3 consists of 15 residues. Trimming pared 2 bases from V and 4 bases from J, leaving 14 bases between. The chain's CDR3 is CASSLTPGRGETQYF. The CDR3 DNA reads TGTGCCAGCAGTTTAACTCCGGGACGCGGAGAGACCCAGTACTTC.

This CDR3 is CASSWWASGSTDTQYF. The CDR3 coding sequence is TGTGCCAGCAGTTGGTGGGCTAGCGGGAGCACAGATACGCAGTATTTT. The chain employs TRBV12-3 or TRBV12-4 and TRBJ2-3, with 8 bases matching TRBD2. The CDR3 totals 16 residues. Trimming cost V 4 bases and J 0 bases; bases outside gene matches: 6.

This clonotype was observed a single time. J is TRBJ2-2 and V is TRBV2; D not certain. The CDR3 spans 12 residues. Trimming shortened V by 10 bases and J by 1 base, and 7 bases separated the two germline ends. Germline V gene data show CDR1 as SNHLY and CDR2 as FYNNEI. CDR3 coding DNA: TGTGCCATCCCCTGGAACACCGGGGAGCTGTTTTTT. This gives the protein CAIPWNTGELFF.

The rearrangement joins TRBV29-1 to TRBJ1-2; the D gene is possibly TRBD1 (5 bases). The V end lost 4 bases, the J end lost 8 bases, and 14 bases lay between the germline ends. The CDR3 is 12 amino acids. Germline-derived CDR1 and CDR2 are SQVTM and ANQGSEA. As DNA, the CDR3 is TGCAGCGTTGGGGGCAGGGCGGGAGGCTACACCTTC. Translating it yields CSVGGRAGGYTF.

This chain uses TRBV6-1 with TRBJ1-2; the D gene is possibly TRBD1 (5 bases). V was clipped by 6 bases and J by 8 bases, with 19 bases between them. Germline CDR1 MNHNS, CDR2 SASEGT. The CDR3 runs 14 residues. The CDR3, as DNA: TGTGCCAGCAGCAAATCGGGGCAGTTTGACGGCTACACCTTC. Amino acids: CASSKSGQFDGYTF.

The chain joins TRBV25-1 to TRBJ1-4; D possibly corresponds to TRBD1 (5 bases). Trimming left V 7 bases short and J 6 bases short, with 9 bases between. This CDR3 has 12 residues. Germline lookup yields CDR1 MGHDK and CDR2 SYGVNS. CDR3 sequence (DNA): TGTGCCAGCACCCTAGGGGATGAAAAACTGTTTTTT. Protein product: CASTLGDEKLFF.

For the CDR3, the DNA is TGTGCCAGCAGCCCCACCTTGGGGGGGACAGGCATTACGCAGTATTTT. It specifies CASSPTLGGTGITQYF. The gene calls are TRBV14 and TRBJ2-3; D is perhaps TRBD1 (8 bases). Germline V gene lookup returns CDR1 SGHDN and CDR2 FVKESK. CDR3 length: 16 residues. The V and J ends lost 4 bases and 8 bases respectively, with 22 bases between them.

The rearrangement uses TRBV4-2 and TRBJ2-7; D assignment may be TRBD1 or TRBD2 (5 bases each). Trimming stripped 4 bases from V and 5 bases from J, with 15 bases between. The CDR3 is 14 residues long. Germline lookup yields CDR1 LGHNA and CDR2 YNFKEQ. In DNA form, the CDR3 reads TGTGCCAGCAGCCCCTGGGTAGGGGAGAACGAGCAGTACTTC. It encodes CASSPWVGENEQYF.

Only one count was recorded for this clonotype. One end of the junction fails to match germline, which may point to a read error. The V call is TRBV18, the J call TRBJ1-1; D is ambiguous. The CDR3 is 14 amino acids. Germline V gives CDR1 KGHSH, CDR2 LQKENI. The CDR3, as DNA: TGTGCCAGCTCACCAACGCCGGATAACACTGGAGCTTTCTTT. Protein: CASSPTPDNTGAFF.

V gene TRBV7-8 combines with J gene TRBJ2-2; 9 nucleotides agree with TRBD2. The CDR3 contains 20 residues. Germline V CDR1 and CDR2: SGHVS, FQNEAQ. V lost 5 bases and J lost 0; bases outside the gene matches: 16. CDR3 region: CASSPGTSRIPSANTGELFF. CDR3 sequence (DNA): TGTGCCAGCAGCCCAGGGACTAGCAGGATCCCTAGTGCGAACACCGGGGAGCTGTTTTTT.

The chain carries TRBV10-3 and TRBJ2-1; 13 bases match TRBD2. Germline loops: CDR1 ENHRY, CDR2 SYGVKD. The CDR3 spans 17 residues. Germline trimming cut 6 bases from V and 6 bases from J; bases unmatched to any gene: 11. The CDR3, as DNA: TGTGCCATCAGAAGGACTAGCGGGAGCCAATCCCCCAATGAGCAGTTCTTC. It specifies CAIRRTSGSQSPNEQFF.

In DNA form, the CDR3 reads TGCAGTGCTAGAGATCCCCCACGAGCGGGACTAAGAAATGAGCAGTTCTTC. It encodes CSARDPPRAGLRNEQFF. The chain uses TRBV20-1 and TRBJ2-1; 7 bases are shared with TRBD2. V lost 0 bases to trimming and J lost 7 bases; unmatched junction nucleotides: 15. The germline gives CDR1 DFQATT, CDR2 SNEGSKA (reference sequence). This CDR3 is 17 amino acids long.

V gene TRBV7-2 combines with J gene TRBJ2-3, with 7 nucleotides matching TRBD2. This CDR3 contains 15 residues. V trimming: 6 bases; J trimming: 5 bases; junction bases outside the gene matches: 11. The germline gives CDR1 SGHTA, CDR2 FQGNSA. This CDR3 reads CASRSGVVAGDTQYF. DNA for the CDR3: TGTGCCAGCAGATCGGGGGTGGTAGCGGGAGATACGCAGTATTTT. The full variable domain, completed using reference TRBV7-2 and TRBJ2-3, is GAGVSQSPSNKVTEKGKDVELRCDPISGHTALYWYRQSLGQGLEFLIYFQGNSAPDKSGLPSDRFSAERTGGSVSTLTIQRTQQEDSAVYLCASRSGVVAGDTQYFGPGTRLTVL.

The V and J genes are TRBV7-2 and TRBJ2-1, with 8 bases matching TRBD2. V shed 5 bases, J shed 3 bases, and the junction held 9 bases outside the gene matches. CDR1 and CDR2 (germline): SGHTA, FQGNSA. The CDR3 consists of 16 residues. The CDR3 loop reads CASSLPGREVYNEQFF. CDR3 bases: TGTGCCAGCAGCCTCCCGGGGCGGGAGGTCTACAATGAGCAGTTCTTC.

This chain uses TRBV6-1 with TRBJ2-6; D is perhaps TRBD1 (6 bases). This CDR3 comprises 19 residues. Between the trimmed V and J ends, which lost 7 bases and 0 bases, there was a span of 22 bases. Germline loops: CDR1 MNHNS, CDR2 SASEGT. The DNA of the CDR3 is TGTGCCAGCATGAAGGGGGTGGACAGCCAGATCTCTGGGGCCAACGTCCTGACTTTC. The encoded protein is CASMKGVDSQISGANVLTF.

V and J are TRBV12-3 or TRBV12-4 and TRBJ1-2; TRBD1 matches at 7 bases. The ends lost 3 bases at V and 2 bases at J; junction bases unmatched: 3. This CDR3 region has 14 residues. CDR3 loop: CASSFSDRNYGYTF. In nucleotides, the CDR3 is TGTGCCAGCAGTTTCTCGGACAGGAACTATGGCTACACCTTC.

The CDR3 nucleotides are TGCAGCGGTAGGGGAACTTCCTACGAGCAGTACTTC. This codes for CSGRGTSYEQYF. V usage is TRBV29-1 and J usage is TRBJ2-7; D may be TRBD1 (5 bases). The germline gives CDR1 SQVTM, CDR2 ANQGSEA. The CDR3 spans 12 residues. Trimming left V 7 bases short and J 1 base short, with 11 bases between.

The chain links TRBV2 to TRBJ2-3; 8 positions agree with TRBD2. Germline loops: CDR1 SNHLY, CDR2 FYNNEI. The ends lost 6 bases at V and 1 base at J; junction bases unmatched: 6. This CDR3 is 15 amino acids long. In nucleotides, the CDR3 is TGTGCCAGCAGCCCGGGACTAGGATGCACAGATACGCAGTATTTT. The encoded protein is CASSPGLGCTDTQYF.

The genes are TRBV29-1 and TRBJ1-1; the D gene is possibly TRBD1 (6 bases). V was pared by 0 bases and J by 6 bases, with 17 bases between. Germline V CDR1 and CDR2: SQVTM, ANQGSEA. This CDR3 region has 15 residues. The CDR3 DNA sequence: TGCAGCGTTGAAGAGAGACCCCAGGGGAGTGCTGAAGCTTTCTTT. The encoded protein is CSVEERPQGSAEAFF.

This clonotype was found a few times. The chain joins TRBV20-1 to TRBJ2-6; maybe TRBD1 (7 bases). This CDR3 is built from 15 residues. V lost 6 bases, J lost 1 base, and 13 bases lay in between. The germline CDR1 and CDR2 sequences are DFQATT and SNEGSKA (reference sequence). CDR3 residues: CSAVQGGSGANVLTF. CDR3 DNA: TGCAGTGCGGTCCAGGGGGGTTCTGGGGCCAACGTCCTGACTTTC.

This clonotype was counted a few times. CDR3: CSAGGLGPYNEQFF. In nucleotides, the CDR3 is TGCAGTGCCGGTGGGCTAGGTCCCTACAATGAGCAGTTCTTC. This chain uses TRBV20-1 with TRBJ2-1, with D hard to call. With 6 bases removed from V and 2 bases from J, the gap between germline ends came to 14 bases. Germline loops: CDR1 DFQATT, CDR2 SNEGSKA (reference sequence). The CDR3 totals 14 residues.

The chain employs TRBV9 and TRBJ2-3; 7 bases fit TRBD2. Germline V CDR1 and CDR2: SGDLS, YYNGEE. This CDR3 is built from 16 residues. The ends lost 0 bases at V and 0 bases at J; junction bases unmatched: 4. Here the CDR3 reads CASSVVGSGSTDTQYF. CDR3 nucleotide sequence: TGTGCCAGCAGCGTAGTCGGTAGCGGGAGCACAGATACGCAGTATTTT.